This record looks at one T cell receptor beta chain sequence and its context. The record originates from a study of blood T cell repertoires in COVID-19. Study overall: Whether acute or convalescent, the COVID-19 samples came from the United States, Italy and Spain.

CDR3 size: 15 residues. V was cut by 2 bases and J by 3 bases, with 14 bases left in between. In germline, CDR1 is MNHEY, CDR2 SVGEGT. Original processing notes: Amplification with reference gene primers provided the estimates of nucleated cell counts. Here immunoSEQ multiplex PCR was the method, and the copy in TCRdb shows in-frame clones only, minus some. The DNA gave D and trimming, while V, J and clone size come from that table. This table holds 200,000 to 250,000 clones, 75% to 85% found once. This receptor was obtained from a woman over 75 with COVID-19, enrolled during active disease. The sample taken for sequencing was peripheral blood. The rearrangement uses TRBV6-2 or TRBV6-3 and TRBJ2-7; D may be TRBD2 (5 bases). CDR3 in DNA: TGTGCCAGCAGTTACCTCCAGAACGAGGGCTACGAGCAGTACTTC. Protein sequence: CASSYLQNEGYEQYF.